A single sample is the source of the 20 T cell receptor beta chains below, sequenced in a study of blood T cells in healthy people across ages. Then a second PCR, running roughly 6 to 11 cycles, was carried out with a sample-barcoded 5' primer and a J-beta primer mix. TCRdb re-called the 5' RACE reads with MiXCR, one entry per CDR3 protein. The table has more than 1,000,000 distinct CDR3 sequences, almost 25% seen once. This sample was also put to use in a study of T cells of mothers and their children.

Sequencing was done on a sample of blood. These receptors were taken from a girl aged 2-10 years in good health.

The chain uses TRBV29-1 and TRBJ1-5; D call uncertain. From germline, CDR1 is SQVTM and CDR2 ANQGSEA. CDR3 length: 13 amino acids. Written as DNA, the CDR3 is TGCAGTCCGGAGCGGAAGAAGAATCAGCCCCAGCATTTT. It translates to CSPERKKNQPQHF.

The genes are TRBV6-1 and TRBJ1-1, with 7 bases that match TRBD1. CDR1 and CDR2 (germline): MNHNS, SASEGT. CDR3 length equals 13 residues. V dropped 7 bases and J dropped 2; count of bases not matched to a gene: 4. The CDR3 here is CASKGQLNTEAFF. CDR3 nucleotides: TGTGCCAGCAAGGGACAGCTAAACACTGAAGCTTTCTTT.

The gene calls are TRBV28 and TRBJ1-4, with a tentative D call TRBD1 (5 bases). The CDR3 has 13 residues. Germline V gene lookup returns CDR1 MDHEN and CDR2 SYDVKM. The V and J ends lost 7 bases and 15 bases respectively, with 21 bases between them. This chain's CDR3 is CASTGTVGRMLFF. The CDR3 coding sequence is TGTGCCAGCACCGGGACGGTGGGCCGTATGTTGTTTTTT.

This clonotype appeared a few times. The junction departs from the called germline gene at one end, perhaps through a read error. The V call is TRBV6-5, the J call TRBJ2-3, with 7 positions matching TRBD2. The germline CDR1 and CDR2 sequences are MNHEY and SVGAGI. This CDR3 contains 14 residues. The CDR3 is CASSFSGMTDTQYF. The CDR3 nucleotides are TGTGCCAGCAGTTTCAGCGGGATGACAGACACGCAGTACTTT.

The chain uses TRBV2 and TRBJ2-1; D is unclear. V was clipped by 6 bases and J by 2 bases, with 8 bases between them. The germline V gene encodes CDR1 SNHLY and CDR2 FYNNEI. This CDR3 comprises 13 residues. Written as DNA, the CDR3 is TGTGCCAGCAGCGAGGACGCCTACAATGAGCAGTTCTTC. It specifies CASSEDAYNEQFF.

This sequence joins TRBV4-2 and TRBJ1-4; D uncertain. With 1 base removed from V and 4 bases from J, the gap between germline ends came to 7 bases. The CDR3 runs to 14 residues. Germline lookup yields CDR1 LGHNA and CDR2 YNFKEQ. The CDR3 coding sequence is TGTGCCAGCAGCCAAGTACTCGATAATGAAAAACTGTTTTTT. This encodes CASSQVLDNEKLFF.

The chain recombines TRBV29-1 with TRBJ2-1; 10 bases are shared with TRBD1. Per the germline V gene, CDR1 is SQVTM and CDR2 is ANQGSEA. Trimming removed 8 bases from V and 9 bases from J; junction bases left unmatched: 13. CDR3 length: 14 residues. The DNA of the CDR3 is TGCAGCCTGATAGGGGACAGGGGCGAGGGTGAGCAGTTCTTC. The encoded protein is CSLIGDRGEGEQFF.

This clonotype was counted between two and nine times. The chain links TRBV12-3 or TRBV12-4 to TRBJ1-4; 10 bases line up with TRBD1. Losses at the gene ends were 2 bases for V and 7 bases for J; bases not matched to a gene: 13. This CDR3 comprises 18 residues. Here the CDR3 reads CASSLFRFGDRGSEKLFF. The CDR3 DNA follows: TGTGCCAGCAGTTTATTTCGATTCGGGGACAGGGGCAGTGAAAAACTGTTTTTT.

The chain uses TRBV7-2 and TRBJ1-1; 7 bases are a match to TRBD1. Trimming at V came to 5 bases and at J to 0 bases, leaving 6 bases not matched to a gene. This CDR3 contains 15 residues. Germline CDR1 SGHTA, CDR2 FQGNSA. CDR3 in DNA: TGTGCCAGCAGCGAACAGGGACAGTTGAACACTGAAGCTTTCTTT. Translated: CASSEQGQLNTEAFF.

The chain links TRBV7-3 to TRBJ1-1; D ambiguous. V was shortened by 0 bases and J by 2 bases, with 7 bases between the two germline ends. The CDR3 sequence is 14 residues long. Germline V gene lookup returns CDR1 SGHTA and CDR2 FQGTGA. CDR3 DNA: TGTGCCAGCAGCTTAACGGACGGAAACACTGAAGCTTTCTTT. Translated, it gives CASSLTDGNTEAFF.

This sequence joins TRBV20-1 and TRBJ2-3; D is ambiguous. Trimming took off 7 bases at V and 1 base at J, with 12 bases between the two ends. The length of the CDR3 is 13 residues. The germline CDR1 and CDR2 sequences are DFQATT and SNEGSKA (reference sequence). CDR3 nucleotide sequence: TGCAGTGTGGCGGCGGAACGCACAGATACGCAGTATTTT. This sequence encodes CSVAAERTDTQYF.

CDR3 in amino acids: CASSLEAGKNNEQFF. The CDR3 DNA reads as TGTGCCAGCAGCTTAGAGGCGGGAAAGAACAATGAGCAGTTCTTC. This chain joins TRBV7-6 and TRBJ2-1, with D perhaps TRBD2 (6 bases). The V gene's germline CDR1 is SGHVS and CDR2 FNYEAQ. V shed 1 base and J shed 5 bases, with 12 bases lying between them. The CDR3 covers 15 residues.

The sample holds a few counts of this clonotype. The rearrangement joins TRBV12-5 to TRBJ2-1; D unresolved. The CDR3 loop spans 12 amino acids. The germline V gene encodes CDR1 LGHNT and CDR2 FRNRAP. V was cut by 2 bases and J by 2 bases, with 1 base left in between. The CDR3 DNA follows: TGTGCTAGTGGTTTGACCTACAATGAGCAGTTCTTC. It encodes CASGLTYNEQFF.

V and J are TRBV20-1 and TRBJ1-2, with 8 bases fitting TRBD1. This CDR3 has 13 amino acids. The germline CDR1 and CDR2 sequences are DFQATT and SNEGSKA (reference sequence). After removal of 4 bases from V and 7 bases from J, the junction contained 8 bases not matched to a gene. CDR3 bases: TGCAGTGCTACCCTTGGACAGGGTCCTGGCTACACCTTC. It yields the protein CSATLGQGPGYTF.

The chain is built from TRBV4-2 and TRBJ2-5; 7 bases match TRBD1. This CDR3 region has 15 residues. V was clipped by 0 bases and J by 5 bases; unmatched bases: 6. The germline V gene has CDR1 LGHNA and CDR2 YNFKEQ. The CDR3 DNA sequence: TGTGCCAGCAGCCAAGAGGGGACAGTGACCGAGACCCAGTACTTC. It translates to CASSQEGTVTETQYF.

A few counts support this clonotype. The chain employs TRBV29-1 and TRBJ1-1; D unclear. The CDR3 covers 12 residues. Trimming shortened V by 5 bases and J by 1 base, and 8 bases separated the two germline ends. CDR1 is SQVTM, CDR2 ANQGSEA, per germline. CDR3 region: CSVRDGNTEAFF. The CDR3 nucleotides are TGCAGCGTTCGTGATGGGAACACTGAAGCTTTCTTT.

The chain employs TRBV20-1 and TRBJ2-3; tentatively, D is TRBD2 (6 bases). Per the germline V gene, CDR1 is DFQATT and CDR2 is SNEGSKA (reference sequence). This CDR3 comprises 14 residues. V was pared by 2 bases and J by 0 bases, with 9 bases between. The CDR3 DNA is TGCAGTGCTAGACGGAGCGGGAGCACAGATACGCAGTATTTT. Amino acids: CSARRSGSTDTQYF.

The chain employs TRBV9 and TRBJ2-5; D uncertain. The CDR3 covers 13 residues. Per germline, CDR1 SGDLS and CDR2 YYNGEE. Trimming took 0 bases from V and 4 from J, leaving 7 bases between them. The CDR3 loop is CASSVGMLETQYF. The CDR3 nucleotides read TGTGCCAGCAGCGTAGGAATGTTAGAGACCCAGTACTTC.

The chain joins TRBV20-1 to TRBJ2-3; 11 nucleotides line up with TRBD2. The CDR3 is 16 amino acids. V shed 3 bases and J 4 bases; nucleotides not matched to a gene: 9. In germline, CDR1 is DFQATT, CDR2 SNEGSKA (reference sequence). The CDR3 nucleotides are TGCAGTGCTAGGGCCCGGCTAGCGGGAGGCCCAGATACGCAGTATTTT. This sequence encodes CSARARLAGGPDTQYF.

This clonotype has just a few counts. In DNA form, the CDR3 reads TGTGCCAGCAGTGATCTAACCGGGACAGGGGAAGAGCAGTACTTC. It is translated as CASSDLTGTGEEQYF. This chain connects TRBV25-1 to TRBJ2-7; 10 bases fit TRBD1. The length of the CDR3 is 15 residues. V was clipped by 3 bases and J by 7 bases; unmatched bases: 9. Germline V gives CDR1 MGHDK, CDR2 SYGVNS.